The rows below give T cell receptor beta chains drawn from one sample of a study of cytotoxic CD8 clonotypes in ibrutinib-treated CLL. Profiling relied on immunoSEQ multiplex PCR, and the TCRdb table lists in-frame clones only, not all of them. Of 50,000 to 70,000 clones detected, roughly 49% appear once; the ten largest clones hold 20% to 30%. This material consisted of PBMCs, taken at disease progression, from a patient treated with ibrutinib. The source of these receptors is a human donor with chronic lymphocytic leukemia. The CDR3 runs from the conserved cysteine through the conserved F or W. The D gene is left open where the match is weak. Size values are once, few and many counts, or a class for expanded clones, and some rows have none.

V gene	D gene	clone size	J gene	CDR3 protein	CDR3 DNA
TRBV12-5	-	-	TRBJ2-7	CASGFVAAQPTTYEQYF	TGTGCTAGTGGTTTCGTCGCGGCCCAACCTACCACCTACGAGCAGTACTTC
TRBV5-6	TRBD1	few	TRBJ2-2	CASSPRHRTGNTGELFF	TGTGCCAGCAGCCCTCGGCACCGGACAGGGAACACCGGGGAGCTGTTTTTT
TRBV5-1	-	-	TRBJ2-7	CASSLYTSYEQYF	TGCGCCAGCAGCCTCTATACTTCCTACGAGCAGTACTTC
TRBV29-1	-	-	TRBJ1-1	CSVEDGARNTEAFF	TGCAGCGTTGAGGACGGAGCACGAAACACTGAAGCTTTCTTT
TRBV4-3	TRBD2	-	TRBJ2-2	CASSQGRTSGNTGELFF	TGCGCCAGCAGCCAAGGGAGGACTAGCGGCAACACCGGGGAGCTGTTTTTT
TRBV18	TRBD1	-	TRBJ1-3	CASSSPYLQGAGGNTIYF	TGTGCCAGCTCATCACCTTACCTACAGGGGGCTGGTGGAAACACCATATATTTT
TRBV10-2	TRBD2	-	TRBJ2-1	CASRLAGNNEQFF	TGCGCCAGCCGACTAGCGGGAAACAATGAGCAGTTCTTC
TRBV10-3	TRBD1	few	TRBJ2-7	CAISEVGQAKEQYF	TGTGCCATCAGTGAGGTGGGACAGGCCAAAGAGCAGTACTTC
TRBV2	TRBD1	many	TRBJ1-5	CASSYRGNQPQHF	TGTGCCAGCAGCTACAGGGGAAATCAGCCCCAGCATTTT
TRBV9	-	few	TRBJ1-2	CASSVDRDTYGYTF	TGTGCCAGCAGCGTAGACAGGGACACCTATGGCTACACCTTC
TRBV9	-	-	TRBJ2-1	CASSADSGTYNEQFF	TGTGCCAGCAGCGCCGACTCCGGGACCTACAATGAGCAGTTCTTC
TRBV9	-	-	TRBJ2-7	CASSLTYSGPYEQYF	TGTGCCAGCAGCCTTACTTATAGCGGTCCCTACGAGCAGTACTTC
TRBV7-2	TRBD2	few	TRBJ2-7	CASSSVPGGGYEQYF	TGTGCCAGCAGCTCGGTCCCGGGAGGAGGCTACGAGCAGTACTTC
TRBV5-6	-	-	TRBJ1-2	CASSSIDGNYGYTF	TGTGCCAGCAGCTCTATTGACGGTAACTATGGCTACACCTTC